Below are 24 T cell receptor beta chains sequenced from a single sample in a study of cytomegalovirus exposure and HLA in healthy donors. Vbeta (60) and Jbeta (13) primers were used in the PCR. Profiling relied on immunoSEQ multiplex PCR, and the TCRdb table lists in-frame clones only, not all of them. The sample has approximately 130,000 clones, about 81% seen once. Sample: PBMCs. All receptors come from a woman between 45 and 65 years old in good health and CMV-seropositive.

This clone has only a few counts. This rearrangement joins TRBV2 to TRBJ1-3; TRBD1 matches 9 bases. V gave up 8 bases and J gave up 2 bases; unmatched junction bases: 1. CDR3 size: 13 residues. CDR1 and CDR2 from the germline V gene are SNHLY and FYNNEI. The CDR3, as DNA: TGTGCCAGCCGGGACAGGGCTGGAAACACCATATATTTT. Its translation is CASRDRAGNTIYF.

J is TRBJ2-3 and V is TRBV2, with unresolved D. The CDR3 contains 12 residues. Looked up from germline, CDR1 is SNHLY and CDR2 is FYNNEI. V lost 8 bases, J lost 2 bases, and 8 bases lay in between. The CDR3 protein is CASLAFTDTQYF. In DNA, the CDR3 is TGTGCCAGCCTTGCGTTCACAGATACGCAGTATTTT.

The chain combines TRBV5-1 with TRBJ1-1, with a weak D call TRBD1 (5 bases). The CDR3 contains 17 residues. The V end lost 4 bases, the J end lost 4 bases, and 23 bases lay between the germline ends. The germline gives CDR1 SGHRS, CDR2 YFSETQ. CDR3 coding DNA: TGCGCCAGCAGCGATGACAAGGTGGGGAGGGGATCCACTGAAGCTTTCTTT. It codes for CASSDDKVGRGSTEAFF. Complete variable domain (other parts from reference TRBV5-1 and TRBJ1-1): KAGVTQTPRYLIKTRGQQVTLSCSPISGHRSVSWYQQTPGQGLQFLFEYFSETQRNKGNFPGRFSGRQFSNSRSEMNVSTLELGDSALYLCASSDDKVGRGSTEAFFGQGTRLTVV.

This clone showed up just once. V gene TRBV5-1 combines with J gene TRBJ2-1, with TRBD1 as a possible D gene (6 bases). The V end lost 6 bases, the J end lost 4 bases, and 14 bases lay between the germline ends. Germline loops: CDR1 SGHRS, CDR2 YFSETQ. The length of the CDR3 is 14 residues. CDR3 in amino acids: CASTYAGQYNEQFF. CDR3 nucleotide sequence: TGCGCCAGCACATATGCCGGACAGTACAATGAGCAGTTCTTC.

This chain connects TRBV5-1 to TRBJ1-1; D not certain. The CDR3 length is 16 residues. V lost 3 bases and J 6 bases, leaving 21 bases between the germline ends. In germline, CDR1 is SGHRS, CDR2 YFSETQ. The CDR3 here is CASSWGGWGGFAEAFF. The CDR3 DNA reads TGCGCCAGCAGCTGGGGTGGGTGGGGAGGTTTCGCTGAAGCTTTCTTT.

The chain has TRBV5-6 and TRBJ2-4; TRBD1 aligns across 9 bases. V lost 3 bases, J lost 2 bases, and 9 bases stayed unmatched. Germline V gene sequence: CDR1 SGHDT, CDR2 YYEEEE. This CDR3 spans 17 amino acids. In nucleotides, the CDR3 is TGTGCCAGCAGCTCTGAAGGACAGGGGATAACCAAAAACATTCAGTACTTC. Its protein product is CASSSEGQGITKNIQYF.

This clone was seen just once. This rearrangement joins TRBV27 to TRBJ2-7, with 14 bases identical to TRBD2. Germline lookup yields CDR1 MNHEY and CDR2 SMNVEV (reference sequence). Trimming took 5 bases from V and 7 from J; bases not matched to a gene: 16. The CDR3 is made up of 18 amino acids. CDR3 DNA sequence: TGTGCCAGCAGTCCCGGGACTAGCGGGAGTTTCACCTTAAGGGAGCAGTACTTC. It yields the protein CASSPGTSGSFTLREQYF.

This chain links TRBV10-3 with TRBJ2-1, with D hard to call. CDR1 and CDR2 from the germline V gene are ENHRY and SYGVKD. This CDR3 is 12 amino acids long. The V gene lost 3 bases and the J gene lost 10 bases, with 10 bases spanning the gap. CDR3 bases: TGTGCCATCAGTGAACTCCTTAACGAGCAGTTCTTC. Encoded protein: CAISELLNEQFF.

The V call is TRBV7-3, the J call TRBJ1-1; 7 bases line up with TRBD1. The V gene's germline CDR1 is SGHTA and CDR2 FQGTGA. This CDR3 is 15 amino acids long. Trimming at V came to 5 bases and at J to 0 bases, leaving 6 bases not matched to a gene. CDR3 amino acids: CASSPSGQMNTEAFF. CDR3 sequence (DNA): TGTGCCAGCAGCCCCTCGGGACAGATGAACACTGAAGCTTTCTTT.

This chain connects TRBV28 to TRBJ2-7; D may be TRBD1 (5 bases). Looked up from germline, CDR1 is MDHEN and CDR2 is SYDVKM. The CDR3 spans 14 residues. Trimming cost V 3 bases and J 2 bases, with 11 bases left between them. The CDR3 sequence is CASSFWGTTYEQYF. The CDR3 DNA follows: TGTGCCAGCAGTTTTTGGGGCACGACCTACGAGCAGTACTTC.

The chain uses TRBV15 and TRBJ2-7; a weak D match, TRBD1 (7 bases). The V end lost 0 bases, the J end lost 2 bases, and 11 bases lay between the germline ends. Looked up from germline, CDR1 is LNHNV and CDR2 is YYDKDF (reference sequence). The CDR3 runs 15 residues. The CDR3 here is CATSRDPGGTYEQYF. The CDR3 region has the DNA TGTGCCACCAGCAGAGACCCAGGGGGGACCTACGAGCAGTACTTC.

This sequence joins TRBV16 and TRBJ2-7, with 8 bases matching TRBD1. V shed 2 bases, J shed 0 bases, and the junction held 3 bases outside the gene matches. The CDR3 consists of 15 residues. Germline-derived CDR1 and CDR2 are KGHSY and FQNENV. The DNA of the CDR3 is TGTGCCAGCAGCCAAGGACAGGGCCCCTCCTACGAGCAGTACTTC. Translating gives CASSQGQGPSYEQYF.

This clone was detected only a few times. This chain links TRBV6-4 with TRBJ2-3; possible D gene TRBD2, 7 bases. V was clipped by 0 bases and J by 2 bases, with 9 bases between them. The germline V gene has CDR1 MRHNA and CDR2 SNTAGT. The CDR3 runs to 15 residues. The DNA for the CDR3 is TGTGCCAGCAGTGACTCGGGGGGGGCCACAGATACGCAGTATTTT. Its protein is CASSDSGGATDTQYF.

The V call is TRBV2, the J call TRBJ1-5; 11 nucleotides line up with TRBD1. CDR1 and CDR2 from the germline V gene are SNHLY and FYNNEI. V was pared by 6 bases and J by 5 bases, with 6 bases of the junction left unmatched. The CDR3 extends over 15 amino acids. CDR3 nucleotide sequence: TGTGCCAGCAGCCCCGGGACAGGGGGGCATCAGCCCCAGCATTTT. This sequence encodes CASSPGTGGHQPQHF. Complete variable domain (other parts from reference TRBV2 and TRBJ1-5): EPEVTQTPSHQVTQMGQEVILRCVPISNHLYFYWYRQILGQKVEFLVSFYNNEISEKSEIFDDQFSVERPDGSNFTLKIRSTKLEDSAMYFCASSPGTGGHQPQHFGDGTRLSIL.

J is TRBJ2-1 and V is TRBV4-1; 14 bases agree with TRBD2. CDR1 and CDR2 from the germline V gene are MGHRA and YSYEKL. The CDR3 is 15 amino acids. Trimming at V came to 4 bases and at J to 6 bases, leaving 2 bases not matched to a gene. CDR3 coding DNA: TGCGCCAGCAGCCGCGGACTAGCGGGGGGCAATGAGCAGTTCTTC. It yields the protein CASSRGLAGGNEQFF.

The chain employs TRBV5-4 and TRBJ2-3; no clear D. CDR3 length: 16 residues. CDR1 and CDR2 (germline): SGHNT, YYREEE (reference sequence). Trimming removed 4 bases from V and 0 bases from J, with 15 bases in between. CDR3: CASSTGRVRSTDTQYF. The CDR3, as DNA: TGTGCCAGCAGCACTGGCCGGGTCAGAAGCACAGATACGCAGTATTTT.

This chain connects TRBV30 to TRBJ2-7, with D tentatively TRBD2 (7 bases). The CDR3 length is 11 residues. Germline V lookup: CDR1 GTSNPN, CDR2 SVGIG (reference sequence). Trimming removed 2 bases at V and 7 bases at J, with 9 bases between. CDR3 residues: CAWSRGGEQYF. Written as DNA, the CDR3 is TGTGCCTGGAGTAGGGGGGGGGAGCAGTACTTC. Supplemented by reference TRBV30 and TRBJ2-7, the full variable domain reads SQTIHQWPATLVQPVGSPLSLECTVEGTSNPNLYWYRQAAGRGLQLLFYSVGIGQISSEVPQNLSASRPQDRQFILSSKKLLLSDSGFYLCAWSRGGEQYFGPGTRLTVT.

V gene TRBV11-2 combines with J gene TRBJ2-3; 7 bases match TRBD2. V gave up 5 bases and J gave up 3 bases; unmatched junction bases: 8. The CDR3 runs to 15 residues. Per germline, CDR1 SGHAT and CDR2 FQNNGV. The CDR3 region is CASSLLRGGTDTQYF. DNA for the CDR3: TGTGCCAGCAGCCTCCTGCGCGGGGGTACAGATACGCAGTATTTT.

This clone was observed a handful of times. V and J are TRBV9 and TRBJ2-3, with D tentatively TRBD2 (5 bases). Per germline, CDR1 SGDLS and CDR2 YYNGEE. V lost 1 base and J 0 bases, leaving 12 bases between the germline ends. The CDR3 is 16 residues long. CDR3 amino acids: CASSVLSASSTDTQYF. Written as DNA, the CDR3 is TGTGCCAGCAGCGTACTTAGCGCCTCTAGCACAGATACGCAGTATTTT. The full variable domain, its missing parts supplied by reference TRBV9 and TRBJ2-3, is DSGVTQTPKHLITATGQRVTLRCSPRSGDLSVYWYQQSLDQGLQFLIQYYNGEERAKGNILERFSAQQFPDLHSELNLSSLELGDSALYFCASSVLSASSTDTQYFGPGTRLTVL.

As to this clone: This specimen includes other DNA sequences encoding the same CDR3. This chain uses TRBV19 with TRBJ1-1, with 8 bases fitting TRBD1. The CDR3 is made up of 14 amino acids. Unmatched junction bases numbered 3, after V lost 1 base and J lost 5 bases. Germline CDR1 reads LNHDA; CDR2 reads SQIVND (reference sequence). The CDR3 DNA is TGTGCCAGTAGTATAGGGACAGGGAATACTGAAGCTTTCTTT. Protein product: CASSIGTGNTEAFF. Based on the CDR3 plus reference TRBV19 and TRBJ1-1, the full variable domain is DGGITQSPKYLFRKEGQNVTLSCEQNLNHDAMYWYRQDPGQGLRLIYYSQIVNDFQKGDIAEGYSVSREKKESFPLTVTSAQKNPTAFYLCASSIGTGNTEAFFGQGTRLTVV.

V is TRBV27 and J is TRBJ2-7; 12 nucleotides align to TRBD2. Germline values: CDR1 MNHEY, CDR2 SMNVEV (reference sequence). Germline trimming cut 2 bases from V and 1 base from J; bases unmatched to any gene: 3. This CDR3 is 16 amino acids long. CDR3 DNA: TGTGCCAGCAGTTTAGTACTAGCGGGAGGTTCCTACGAGCAGTACTTC. Translation gives CASSLVLAGGSYEQYF.

The rearrangement joins TRBV7-2 to TRBJ1-5, with TRBD1 matching 9 bases. The CDR3 has 14 residues. With 5 bases clipped from V and 7 bases from J, the junction kept 6 bases outside the gene matches. Per the germline V gene, CDR1 is SGHTA and CDR2 is FQGNSA. As DNA, the CDR3 is TGTGCCAGCAGCAAAACAGGGGGCGGACAGCCCCAGCATTTT. Protein: CASSKTGGGQPQHF.

The CDR3 protein is CATSRGGTSGNTIYF. CDR3 bases: TGTGCCACCTCGCGGGGGGGTACCTCTGGAAACACCATATATTTT. This chain links TRBV19 with TRBJ1-3; TRBD1 is a possible D gene (5 bases). The germline CDR1 and CDR2 sequences are LNHDA and SQIVND (reference sequence). V dropped 10 bases and J dropped 0 bases, with 16 bases sitting between them. This CDR3 contains 15 residues.

The chain uses TRBV15 and TRBJ2-5; a weak D match, TRBD2 (5 bases). The V end lost 4 bases, the J end lost 1 base, and 10 bases lay between the germline ends. Germline CDR1 reads LNHNV; CDR2 reads YYDKDF (reference sequence). This CDR3 region has 14 residues. The CDR3 sequence is CATSIGNVQETQYF. CDR3 bases: TGTGCCACCAGCATCGGGAACGTCCAAGAGACCCAGTACTTC.